Presented here are 26 T cell receptor beta chains from one specimen sequenced in a study of blood T cell repertoires in COVID-19. Clones were sequenced by immunoSEQ multiplex PCR, and TCRdb holds only the in-frame ones, with some missing. The profile covers about 300,000 clones, with 80% to 90% appearing a single time and around 6% taken by the ten largest. Sequenced: peripheral blood. The receptors were sampled from a man between 18 and 29 years old who had recovered from COVID-19.

The chain combines TRBV4-1 with TRBJ1-4; no definite D call. V was trimmed by 4 bases and J by 1 base, leaving 10 bases between them. This CDR3 is 15 amino acids long. The germline V gene encodes CDR1 MGHRA and CDR2 YSYEKL. The CDR3 coding sequence is TGCGCCAGCAGCCTCGGAGTGCTAACTAATGAAAAACTGTTTTTT. Translating it yields CASSLGVLTNEKLFF.

The rearrangement links TRBV18 to TRBJ2-7; TRBD2 matches 9 bases. This CDR3 comprises 13 residues. Per germline, CDR1 KGHSH and CDR2 LQKENI. V trimming: 3 bases; J trimming: 3 bases; junction bases outside the gene matches: 0. The CDR3 coding sequence is TGTGCCAGCTCACCGCGGGAGGGCTACGAGCAGTACTTC. It is translated as CASSPREGYEQYF.

The chain links TRBV6-5 to TRBJ2-1; 12 bases map to TRBD1. J gave up 9 bases and V 2 bases, and 5 bases lay outside the gene matches. This CDR3 has 15 amino acids. CDR1 and CDR2 (germline): MNHEY, SVGAGI. The CDR3 nucleotides are TGTGCCAGCAGTTACCCGGGACAGGGGGCTCGTGAGCAGTTCTTC. It translates to CASSYPGQGAREQFF.

The chain combines TRBV2 with TRBJ2-7, with D uncertain. V dropped 4 bases and J dropped 6 bases, with 19 bases sitting between them. CDR1 and CDR2 (germline): SNHLY, FYNNEI. The CDR3 sequence is 15 residues long. Here the CDR3 reads CASSGRVEGASEQYF. The DNA of the CDR3 is TGTGCCAGCAGTGGTCGGGTAGAAGGTGCGAGCGAGCAGTACTTC.

This chain uses TRBV6-5 with TRBJ2-7; D possibly corresponds to TRBD2 (6 bases). V was trimmed by 0 bases and J by 3 bases, leaving 12 bases between them. This CDR3 is built from 15 residues. CDR1 is MNHEY, CDR2 SVGAGI, per germline. The CDR3 DNA reads as TGTGCCAGCAGTTACTCGACGTTGGGGGGCTACGAGCAGTACTTC. It is translated as CASSYSTLGGYEQYF.

The gene calls are TRBV2 and TRBJ2-7, with 7 bases that match TRBD2. The CDR3 contains 14 residues. Germline V gives CDR1 SNHLY, CDR2 FYNNEI. V shed 8 bases and J 0 bases; nucleotides not matched to a gene: 7. The chain's CDR3 is CASREGGVSYEQYF. For the CDR3, the DNA is TGTGCCAGCCGAGAGGGAGGGGTCTCCTACGAGCAGTACTTC.

The chain uses TRBV3-1 (or the pseudogene TRBV3-2) and TRBJ2-1, with D unclear. The germline CDR1 and CDR2 sequences are LGHDT and YNNKEL (reference sequence). This CDR3 is 12 amino acids long. Trimming removed 2 bases from V and 5 bases from J, with 4 bases in between. In nucleotides, the CDR3 is TGTGCCAGCAGCCAACCTAACAATGAGCAGTTCTTC. Amino acids: CASSQPNNEQFF.

This clone was found a few times. The gene calls are TRBV6-5 and TRBJ1-1; the match to TRBD1 covers 8 bases. V shed 5 bases and J 7 bases; nucleotides not matched to a gene: 9. Germline CDR1 is MNHEY and CDR2 is SVGAGI. This CDR3 is 14 amino acids long. The CDR3: CASSPETGALEAFF. For the CDR3, the DNA is TGTGCCAGCAGTCCGGAGACAGGGGCGCTTGAAGCTTTCTTT.

The rearrangement links TRBV7-3 to TRBJ1-5, with a tentative D call TRBD1 (5 bases). This CDR3 has 13 residues. V was clipped by 5 bases and J by 6 bases, with 11 bases between them. Germline V gene data show CDR1 as SGHTA and CDR2 as FQGTGA. The CDR3 region has the DNA TGTGCCAGCAGCCCAGGGCCGGCTCAGCCCCAGCATTTT. Its translation: CASSPGPAQPQHF.

Concerning this clone itself: Relative to the germline gene, one junction end is altered; a read error may explain this. The J gene is TRBJ1-2, the V gene TRBV6-2 or TRBV6-3; 11 bases are a match to TRBD1. Per germline, CDR1 MNHEY and CDR2 SVGEGT. This CDR3 contains 15 residues. The CDR3 sequence is CASSYPGQGAYGYTF. The DNA for the CDR3 is TGTGCCAGCAGTTACCCCGGACAGGGGGCCTATGGCTACACTTTC.

The chain uses TRBV9 and TRBJ2-2, with 8 positions matching TRBD1. From germline, CDR1 is SGDLS and CDR2 YYNGEE. This CDR3 has 15 residues. The V segment lost 8 bases and the J segment 4 bases; nucleotides outside the gene matches: 10. The CDR3 loop reads CASGQGSGGTGELFF. The CDR3 DNA reads TGTGCCAGTGGACAGGGTTCGGGCGGCACCGGGGAGCTGTTTTTT.

J is TRBJ2-1 and V is TRBV11-1; 8 bases are shared with TRBD1. There are 14 residues in the CDR3. The V and J ends lost 5 bases and 7 bases, in that order; junction bases with no gene match: 7. Germline V lookup: CDR1 SGHAT, CDR2 FQDESV (reference sequence). DNA for the CDR3: TGTGCCAGCAGCACGGACAGGGAGAGGAATGAGCAGTTCTTC. Amino acids: CASSTDRERNEQFF.

The rearrangement links TRBV5-6 to TRBJ1-1, with D unclear. There are 14 residues in the CDR3. Between the trimmed V and J ends, which lost 0 bases and 4 bases, there was a span of 10 bases. Germline lookup yields CDR1 SGHDT and CDR2 YYEEEE. DNA for the CDR3: TGTGCCAGCAGCTTGGCGGGAGGGTCCACTGAAGCTTTCTTT. This sequence encodes CASSLAGGSTEAFF.

The rearrangement links TRBV6-2 or TRBV6-3 to TRBJ1-2, with 8 nucleotides matching TRBD1. CDR3 length: 14 amino acids. V lost 5 bases, J lost 6 bases, and 8 bases stayed unmatched. The germline V gene has CDR1 MNHEY and CDR2 SVGEGT. The CDR3 nucleotides read TGTGCCAGCAGTGACACCGGGACAGGAAATGGCTACACCTTC. Encoded protein: CASSDTGTGNGYTF.

V is TRBV5-1 and J is TRBJ1-2; TRBD1 aligns across 9 bases. The CDR3 runs to 14 residues. Germline V lookup: CDR1 SGHRS, CDR2 YFSETQ. Unmatched junction bases numbered 6, after V lost 3 bases and J lost 6 bases. Written as DNA, the CDR3 is TGCGCCAGCAGCTCACAACAGGGGGCGGATGGCTACACCTTC. Amino acid sequence: CASSSQQGADGYTF.

The chain is built from TRBV18 and TRBJ1-6; TRBD1 matches at 7 bases. Looked up from germline, CDR1 is KGHSH and CDR2 is LQKENI. Trimming removed 5 bases from V and 5 bases from J; junction bases left unmatched: 0. The CDR3 runs to 13 residues. The CDR3 nucleotides are TGTGCCAGCTCAGGGACAGATAATTCACCCCTCCACTTT. This translates into CASSGTDNSPLHF.

The chain recombines TRBV4-2 with TRBJ2-1; 8 positions agree with TRBD2. Germline CDR1 is LGHNA and CDR2 is YNFKEQ. This CDR3 is built from 16 residues. With 0 bases clipped from V and 6 bases from J, the junction kept 7 bases outside the gene matches. The CDR3 protein is CASSQERGAGFNEQFF. In nucleotides, the CDR3 is TGTGCCAGCAGCCAAGAGCGGGGGGCAGGATTCAATGAGCAGTTCTTC.

V gene TRBV7-9 combines with J gene TRBJ1-4; no clear D. The CDR3 length is 14 residues. Germline assignment: CDR1 SEHNR and CDR2 FQNEAQ (reference sequence). Between the trimmed V and J ends, which lost 3 bases and 3 bases, there was a span of 8 bases. The CDR3, as DNA: TGTGCCAGCAGCTTCGCAGGATCTAATGAAAAACTGTTTTTT. This encodes CASSFAGSNEKLFF.

The chain has TRBV6-5 and TRBJ1-5; tentative D call: TRBD1 (6 bases). Germline loops: CDR1 MNHEY, CDR2 SVGAGI. V shed 6 bases and J shed 7 bases, with 16 bases lying between them. The CDR3 has 14 residues. Here the CDR3 DNA reads TGTGCCAGCAGACCCGGACAGTTACAACAGCCCCAGCATTTT. Its translation is CASRPGQLQQPQHF.

The chain employs TRBV6-5 and TRBJ2-7; 8 positions agree with TRBD2. CDR1 MNHEY and CDR2 SVGAGI come from the germline V gene. V was pared by 8 bases and J by 3 bases, with 9 bases of the junction left unmatched. The CDR3 has 14 amino acids. The CDR3 spells CASRGGVAFYEQYF. In DNA form, the CDR3 reads TGTGCCAGCCGGGGGGGGGTAGCGTTCTACGAGCAGTACTTC.

This rearrangement joins TRBV7-9 to TRBJ2-7; possibly TRBD2 for D (5 bases). This CDR3 comprises 15 residues. The ends were cut back, 3 bases at V and 1 base at J, with 13 bases in the middle. CDR1 SEHNR and CDR2 FQNEAQ come from the germline V gene (reference sequence). CDR3 protein: CASSFPGNGSYEQYF. The CDR3 coding sequence is TGTGCCAGCAGCTTCCCGGGGAATGGATCCTACGAGCAGTACTTC.

The chain has TRBV7-8 and TRBJ2-5, with 7 positions matching TRBD1. Germline CDR1 SGHVS, CDR2 FQNEAQ. The CDR3 loop spans 14 amino acids. After removal of 1 base from V and 5 bases from J, the junction contained 4 bases not matched to a gene. The chain's CDR3 is CASSLGQGLETQYF. The CDR3 coding sequence is TGTGCCAGCAGCTTAGGACAGGGTTTGGAGACCCAGTACTTC.

The chain has TRBV19 and TRBJ1-1; 7 nucleotides match TRBD1. CDR3 size: 14 residues. CDR1 and CDR2 (germline): LNHDA, SQIVND (reference sequence). V gave up 0 bases and J gave up 3 bases; unmatched junction bases: 1. The CDR3 DNA reads TGTGCCAGTAGTATAGATCAGGGGGACACTGAAGCTTTCTTT. Encoded protein: CASSIDQGDTEAFF.

The count of this clone is one. The rearrangement links TRBV6-5 to TRBJ1-2; maybe TRBD1 (5 bases). CDR3 size: 15 residues. The V end lost 0 bases, the J end lost 7 bases, and 15 bases lay between the germline ends. The germline V gene encodes CDR1 MNHEY and CDR2 SVGAGI. Here the CDR3 DNA reads TGTGCCAGCAGTTACTCCGTGGGGCCCCCCCTTGGCTACACCTTC. This codes for CASSYSVGPPLGYTF.

The chain recombines TRBV6-2 or TRBV6-3 with TRBJ2-2; the match to TRBD1 covers 8 bases. V lost 6 bases and J lost 1; bases outside the gene matches: 4. The CDR3 is 15 residues long. Germline CDR1 reads MNHEY; CDR2 reads SVGEGT. Here the CDR3 DNA reads TGTGCCAGCAGCTCAGACAGGGGGAACACCGGGGAGCTGTTTTTT. It is translated as CASSSDRGNTGELFF.

This clone has a handful of counts. The J gene is TRBJ1-2, the V gene TRBV2, with 8 bases matching TRBD1. The junction had 12 bases not matched to a gene; V was cut back by 11 bases and J by 4 bases. The length of the CDR3 is 14 residues. The V gene's germline CDR1 is SNHLY and CDR2 FYNNEI. CDR3 DNA: TGTGCCGGAAGCCTGACAGGGGACGGCTATGGCTACACCTTC. Translating gives CAGSLTGDGYGYTF.